These 22 T cell receptor beta chains were all obtained from the same sample, sequenced in a study of graft-versus-host responses after intestinal transplantation. TCRdb's copy holds only in-frame clones and misses some; the assay was immunoSEQ multiplex PCR. The table has some 90,000 clones, just under 95% seen once. Their target antigens are unknown. The source material was unstimulated CD8+ T cells sorted from spleen or lymph node cells, sampled before transplant. The receptors were gathered from a human donor who was the organ donor for an intestinal transplant.

This clone came up once. V is TRBV5-4 and J is TRBJ2-5; TRBD1 agrees at 7 bases. The V segment lost 0 bases and the J segment 5 bases; nucleotides outside the gene matches: 7. CDR1 is SGHNT, CDR2 YYREEE, per germline (reference sequence). CDR3 length: 15 amino acids. This CDR3 is CASSLELGTAETQYF. The DNA for the CDR3 is TGTGCCAGCAGCTTGGAATTAGGGACAGCCGAGACCCAGTACTTC.

The chain links TRBV6-6 to TRBJ2-1; D gene ambiguous. Germline V gene data show CDR1 as MNHNY and CDR2 as SVGAGI (reference sequence). This CDR3 is 13 amino acids long. With 6 bases removed from V and 0 bases from J, the gap between germline ends came to 6 bases. In nucleotides, the CDR3 is TGTGCCAGCAGCCTCAGCTCCTACAATGAGCAGTTCTTC. It is translated as CASSLSSYNEQFF.

As regards this clone: The same CDR3 arises from other DNA sequences in this sample as well. The chain employs TRBV7-9 and TRBJ2-7; TRBD2 aligns across 11 bases. The trim removed 6 bases at V and 4 bases at J, leaving 5 bases unmatched. Germline V gene lookup returns CDR1 SEHNR and CDR2 FQNEAQ (reference sequence). The CDR3 consists of 14 residues. The CDR3 protein is CASSSGLAAYEQYF. The CDR3 DNA reads TGTGCCAGCAGTTCGGGACTAGCGGCGTACGAGCAGTACTTC.

For the CDR3, the DNA is TGTGCCAGCAGTTACGGGCGGGGTGCCTATGGCTACACCTTC. Translation gives CASSYGRGAYGYTF. V gene TRBV6-5 combines with J gene TRBJ1-2; D gene unclear. Per the germline V gene, CDR1 is MNHEY and CDR2 is SVGAGI. The CDR3 covers 14 residues. The ends were cut back, 2 bases at V and 4 bases at J, with 11 bases in the middle.

This clone appeared once. J is TRBJ1-2 and V is TRBV2; D call uncertain. Per germline, CDR1 SNHLY and CDR2 FYNNEI. The CDR3 has 14 residues. Trimming pared 4 bases from V and 4 bases from J, leaving 13 bases between. In DNA, the CDR3 is TGTGCCAGCAGTGGGGAGGGCACGGGCTATGGCTACACCTTC. This codes for CASSGEGTGYGYTF. The variable domain in full, completed from reference TRBV2 and TRBJ1-2, reads EPEVTQTPSHQVTQMGQEVILRCVPISNHLYFYWYRQILGQKVEFLVSFYNNEISEKSEIFDDQFSVERPDGSNFTLKIRSTKLEDSAMYFCASSGEGTGYGYTFGSGTRLTVV.

This chain uses TRBV29-1 with TRBJ2-2, with D possibly TRBD2 on 7 matching bases. Germline CDR1 and CDR2: SQVTM and ANQGSEA. The CDR3 totals 13 residues. The V and J ends lost 7 bases and 2 bases respectively, with 11 bases between them. CDR3 DNA: TGCAGCGGGACGGGGGGCAACACCGGGGAGCTGTTTTTT. This sequence encodes CSGTGGNTGELFF.

The chain links TRBV5-4 to TRBJ1-3; possibly TRBD1 for D (6 bases). The V end was cut by 3 bases, the J end by 3 bases, with 16 bases between. This CDR3 is built from 16 residues. In germline, CDR1 is SGHNT, CDR2 YYREEE (reference sequence). CDR3 coding DNA: TGTGCCAGCAGCTCCCTGGGGGGGGCCCTTGGAAACACCATATATTTT. It specifies CASSSLGGALGNTIYF.

The chain links TRBV18 to TRBJ2-3, with 7 nucleotides matching TRBD2. This CDR3 has 13 amino acids. The J segment lost 4 bases and the V segment lost 6 bases, leaving 4 bases of the junction unmatched. Germline V gives CDR1 KGHSH, CDR2 LQKENI. The CDR3, as DNA: TGTGCCAGCTCCCGGACTAGGCCAGATACGCAGTATTTT. Encoded protein: CASSRTRPDTQYF.

This chain links TRBV7-9 with TRBJ1-1; no clear D gene. Germline V gives CDR1 SEHNR, CDR2 FQNEAQ (reference sequence). Trimming stripped 1 base from V and 7 bases from J, with 7 bases between. CDR3 length: 12 residues. The CDR3, as DNA: TGTGCCAGCAGCTTAGGGCAGGATGAAGCTTTCTTT. It specifies CASSLGQDEAFF.

This chain links TRBV4-3 with TRBJ2-1, with 7 bases fitting TRBD2. The V and J ends lost 0 bases and 13 bases, in that order; junction bases with no gene match: 12. The CDR3 runs 15 residues. Per germline, CDR1 LGHNA and CDR2 YSLEER. CDR3: CASSQDVSSGTNQFF. CDR3 nucleotides: TGCGCCAGCAGCCAAGATGTGTCCAGCGGGACTAATCAGTTCTTC.

The V gene is TRBV6-1, the J gene TRBJ2-1, with D perhaps matching TRBD1 (6 bases). The V and J ends lost 3 bases and 7 bases respectively, with 10 bases between them. The length of the CDR3 is 13 residues. Germline V gene data show CDR1 as MNHNS and CDR2 as SASEGT. Here the CDR3 DNA reads TGTGCCAGCAGTGACTGGGGGCTGAATGAGCAGTTCTTC. This sequence encodes CASSDWGLNEQFF.

The count of this clone is one. The identical CDR3 is also encoded by other nucleotide sequences in the sample. This chain uses TRBV10-3 with TRBJ1-6, with 7 bases lining up with TRBD1. Per germline, CDR1 ENHRY and CDR2 SYGVKD. V was pared by 4 bases and J by 8 bases, with 8 bases of the junction left unmatched. CDR3 length equals 15 residues. CDR3 bases: TGTGCCATCAGTGTGGAAGGGGGCGGGTATTCACCCCTCCACTTT. Encoded protein: CAISVEGGGYSPLHF.

The chain combines TRBV27 with TRBJ2-7; the D gene is possibly TRBD1 (5 bases). Germline CDR1 MNHEY, CDR2 SMNVEV (reference sequence). This CDR3 has 15 residues. The ends were cut back, 3 bases at V and 2 bases at J, with 14 bases in the middle. The CDR3 is CASSFREKKAYEQYF. The CDR3 nucleotides read TGTGCCAGCAGTTTCAGGGAAAAAAAGGCCTACGAGCAGTACTTC.

The chain employs TRBV18 and TRBJ1-5; D unresolved. This CDR3 has 13 amino acids. Trimming took off 3 bases at V and 4 bases at J, with 7 bases between the two ends. Looked up from germline, CDR1 is KGHSH and CDR2 is LQKENI. The CDR3 DNA sequence: TGTGCCAGCTCACCGGGCGGGAATCAGCCCCAGCATTTT. Its translation: CASSPGGNQPQHF.

The rearrangement joins TRBV9 to TRBJ2-2; 7 bases are a match to TRBD2. CDR1 SGDLS and CDR2 YYNGEE come from the germline V gene. This CDR3 has 15 amino acids. Trimming took 0 bases from V and 1 from J; bases not matched to a gene: 0. The CDR3 sequence: CASSVAGGNTGELFF. The CDR3 nucleotides read TGTGCCAGCAGCGTAGCGGGGGGGAACACCGGGGAGCTGTTTTTT.

V usage is TRBV2 and J usage is TRBJ2-5; D perhaps matches TRBD1 (5 bases). The assigned J gene may be wrong: the sequence end matches TRBJ2-7 better. Germline V gives CDR1 SNHLY, CDR2 FYNNEI. The CDR3 length is 15 residues. This chain's CDR3 is CASSGPPTASYEQYF. DNA of the CDR3: TGTGCCAGCAGTGGGCCGCCGACAGCCTCCTACGAGCAGTACTTC.

The CDR3 loop reads CASIGQGTPPNTDTQYF. The CDR3 DNA follows: TGTGCCAGCATTGGACAGGGGACACCGCCAAACACAGATACGCAGTATTTT. The chain combines TRBV27 with TRBJ2-3, with 9 bases that match TRBD1. The V and J ends lost 7 bases and 2 bases, in that order; junction bases with no gene match: 13. The germline CDR1 and CDR2 sequences are MNHEY and SMNVEV (reference sequence). The CDR3 runs 17 residues.

The genes are TRBV11-2 and TRBJ2-3; TRBD2 matches 7 bases. Germline assignment: CDR1 SGHAT and CDR2 FQNNGV. The CDR3 contains 10 residues. V lost 6 bases and J lost 9; bases outside the gene matches: 0. CDR3 region: CASRRGTQYF. CDR3 bases: TGTGCCAGCAGGCGGGGGACGCAGTATTTT.

The genes are TRBV29-1 and TRBJ1-2; maybe TRBD1 (5 bases). This CDR3 spans 13 amino acids. V was shortened by 3 bases and J by 8 bases, with 16 bases between the two germline ends. Germline assignment: CDR1 SQVTM and CDR2 ANQGSEA. CDR3 sequence: CSVEGGSSGGYTF. The CDR3 DNA follows: TGCAGCGTTGAGGGGGGGTCCTCTGGAGGCTACACCTTC.

The CDR3: CASSYAEQPQHF. CDR3 in DNA: TGTGCCAGCAGTTACGCGGAACAGCCCCAGCATTTT. The rearrangement joins TRBV6-5 to TRBJ1-5; no firm D call. The germline V and J ends were trimmed by 2 bases and 7 bases, with 6 bases remaining between them. CDR3 size: 12 residues. The germline gives CDR1 MNHEY, CDR2 SVGAGI.

This clone occurred once. The chain is built from TRBV7-7 and TRBJ2-7, with D possibly being TRBD2 (7 bases). CDR1 SSHAT and CDR2 FNYEAQ come from the germline V gene (reference sequence). Trimming removed 8 bases at V and 0 bases at J, with 11 bases between. This CDR3 has 13 amino acids. DNA for the CDR3: TGTGCCAGCGCTGCGGGGGCCTCCTACGAGCAGTACTTC. This encodes CASAAGASYEQYF.

The count of this clone is one. This chain links TRBV28 with TRBJ2-7; 9 bases line up with TRBD1. Germline V lookup: CDR1 MDHEN, CDR2 SYDVKM. The ends lost 6 bases at V and 1 base at J; junction bases unmatched: 4. The CDR3 contains 14 residues. CDR3 coding DNA: TGTGCCAGCAGCGAGACAGGGGGATCCTACGAGCAGTACTTC. Its protein is CASSETGGSYEQYF.